The 24 T cell receptor beta chains below were found in one sample sequenced in a study of cytomegalovirus exposure and HLA in healthy donors. TCRdb keeps only in-frame clones here, not all; method: immunoSEQ multiplex PCR. The repertoire has some 340,000 clones, around 87% of them found once; the top ten carry approximately 1.1%. Sequenced: PBMCs. The receptors stem from a young woman in good health and CMV-seropositive.

The chain employs TRBV5-1 and TRBJ2-1; tentative D call: TRBD1 (5 bases). V shed 5 bases and J shed 0 bases, with 15 bases lying between them. Germline lookup yields CDR1 SGHRS and CDR2 YFSETQ. The CDR3 sequence is 16 residues long. The CDR3 loop reads CASSFQTAFSYNEQFF. CDR3 bases: TGCGCCAGCAGTTTCCAGACAGCCTTCTCCTACAATGAGCAGTTCTTC. Based on the CDR3 plus reference TRBV5-1 and TRBJ2-1, the full variable domain is KAGVTQTPRYLIKTRGQQVTLSCSPISGHRSVSWYQQTPGQGLQFLFEYFSETQRNKGNFPGRFSGRQFSNSRSEMNVSTLELGDSALYLCASSFQTAFSYNEQFFGPGTRLTVL.

The rearrangement links TRBV6-5 to TRBJ2-7; 8 nucleotides line up with TRBD2. Trimming removed 6 bases from V and 3 bases from J; junction bases left unmatched: 7. The CDR3 is made up of 14 amino acids. Germline CDR1 and CDR2: MNHEY and SVGAGI. In nucleotides, the CDR3 is TGTGCCAGCAGGTACGGGGGGGGCGGCTACGAGCAGTACTTC. It translates to CASRYGGGGYEQYF.

The chain uses TRBV10-3 and TRBJ1-1; 8 bases align to TRBD1. The germline CDR1 and CDR2 sequences are ENHRY and SYGVKD. The CDR3 consists of 13 residues. V shed 8 bases and J 5 bases; nucleotides not matched to a gene: 7. CDR3: CAIGLTGDTEAFF. The CDR3 DNA reads as TGTGCCATCGGCCTGACAGGGGATACTGAAGCTTTCTTT.

Here the CDR3 DNA reads TGTGCCAGCAGCCGCGCGTCGGGGTCAGGCGCCTTTAATCAGCCCCAGCATTTT. This encodes CASSRASGSGAFNQPQHF. The V gene is TRBV7-9, the J gene TRBJ1-5, with D unclear. The germline V gene encodes CDR1 SEHNR and CDR2 FQNEAQ (reference sequence). Trimming removed 5 bases from V and 4 bases from J, with 24 bases in between. This CDR3 region has 18 residues.

This clone was recorded only once. The J gene is TRBJ2-6, the V gene TRBV5-1, with TRBD2 matching 9 bases. The CDR3 is made up of 18 amino acids. J lost 2 bases, V lost 4 bases, and 10 bases had no gene match. Germline CDR1 and CDR2: SGHRS and YFSETQ. The CDR3 DNA follows: TGCGCCAGCAGCCCGGGGGGCAGCGGGAGGACTGGGGCCAACGTCCTGACTTTC. Residues: CASSPGGSGRTGANVLTF.

The rearrangement uses TRBV7-9 and TRBJ1-2; weak D call: TRBD1 (5 bases). Per germline, CDR1 SEHNR and CDR2 FQNEAQ (reference sequence). CDR3 length: 13 amino acids. The ends were cut back, 10 bases at V and 4 bases at J, with 16 bases in the middle. This CDR3 is CATADNNLYGYTF. The CDR3 DNA follows: TGTGCCACCGCGGACAATAACCTCTATGGCTACACCTTC.

The J gene is TRBJ1-1, the V gene TRBV5-4; D call uncertain. Germline V lookup: CDR1 SGHNT, CDR2 YYREEE (reference sequence). V was cut by 0 bases and J by 4 bases, with 7 bases left in between. The CDR3 is 13 residues long. CDR3 nucleotides: TGTGCCAGCAGCTTGGAAGGGTTCACTGAAGCTTTCTTT. Encoded protein: CASSLEGFTEAFF.

This clone came up a few times. The gene calls are TRBV28 and TRBJ1-5, with 7 bases aligning to TRBD1. Trimming removed 2 bases from V and 4 bases from J; junction bases left unmatched: 5. The CDR3 totals 15 residues. The germline gives CDR1 MDHEN, CDR2 SYDVKM. In DNA, the CDR3 is TGTGCCAGCAGTTTACCGACAGGGATTAATCAGCCCCAGCATTTT. Translating it yields CASSLPTGINQPQHF.

V and J are TRBV5-6 and TRBJ1-5, with TRBD1 matching 9 bases. Germline trimming cut 4 bases from V and 1 base from J; bases unmatched to any gene: 3. The V gene's germline CDR1 is SGHDT and CDR2 YYEEEE. There are 15 residues in the CDR3. The CDR3 protein is CASSAGQGSNQPQHF. In DNA, the CDR3 is TGTGCCAGCAGCGCTGGACAGGGGAGCAATCAGCCCCAGCATTTT.

The CDR3, as DNA: TGTGCCAGCACTGCTAGCCCCTACGAGCAGTACTTC. This translates into CASTASPYEQYF. The V and J genes are TRBV7-2 and TRBJ2-7, with D perhaps matching TRBD2 (5 bases). CDR1 is SGHTA, CDR2 FQGNSA, per germline. V lost 7 bases, J lost 2 bases, and 9 bases lay in between. This CDR3 has 12 residues.

A note on this clone: In the same sample, other DNA sequences code for this CDR3. The genes are TRBV5-6 and TRBJ2-7, with D perhaps being TRBD1 or TRBD2 (6 bases each). Trimming stripped 0 bases from V and 2 bases from J, with 9 bases between. The CDR3 is made up of 14 amino acids. Per the germline V gene, CDR1 is SGHDT and CDR2 is YYEEEE. This chain's CDR3 is CASSLGGGTYEQYF. DNA for the CDR3: TGTGCCAGCAGCTTGGGAGGGGGGACCTACGAGCAGTACTTC.

This chain connects TRBV27 to TRBJ1-5, with D perhaps matching TRBD1 (5 bases). CDR1 and CDR2 (germline): MNHEY, SMNVEV (reference sequence). This CDR3 is built from 13 residues. The V gene lost 8 bases and the J gene lost 11 bases, with 19 bases spanning the gap. The CDR3 nucleotides are TGTGCCAGCCGACCACAAGGGGACCCAGCCCAGCATTTT. Translation: CASRPQGDPAQHF.

The chain joins TRBV9 to TRBJ2-7, with 11 positions matching TRBD2. From germline, CDR1 is SGDLS and CDR2 YYNGEE. This CDR3 comprises 15 residues. Trimming at V came to 2 bases and at J to 3 bases, leaving 4 bases not matched to a gene. CDR3 DNA: TGTGCCAGCAGCGTTGCTAGCGGGGGGAACTACGAGCAGTACTTC. Translated, it gives CASSVASGGNYEQYF.

This chain links TRBV11-3 with TRBJ1-1; 8 bases agree with TRBD1. With 5 bases clipped from V and 1 base from J, the junction kept 12 bases outside the gene matches. CDR1 is SGHNT, CDR2 YENEEA, per germline. This CDR3 is built from 17 residues. CDR3 residues: CASSPGQGSPSNTEAFF. The CDR3 DNA reads TGTGCCAGCAGCCCAGGACAGGGCAGCCCTTCGAACACTGAAGCTTTCTTT.

V usage is TRBV6-1 and J usage is TRBJ1-4; D remains unclear. V lost 4 bases, J lost 2 bases, and 8 bases lay in between. The CDR3 spans 14 residues. Germline V CDR1 and CDR2: MNHNS, SASEGT. DNA for the CDR3: TGTGCCAGCAGTGCGAGGTCCACTAATGAAAAACTGTTTTTT. This sequence encodes CASSARSTNEKLFF.

The rearrangement uses TRBV4-2 and TRBJ2-5; possibly TRBD2 for D (5 bases). The CDR3 runs 16 residues. Germline CDR1 and CDR2: LGHNA and YNFKEQ. The germline V and J ends were trimmed by 0 bases and 2 bases, with 13 bases remaining between them. CDR3 sequence (DNA): TGTGCCAGCAGCCAAGACCCGCCTAGCTCACAAGAGACCCAGTACTTC. Translated: CASSQDPPSSQETQYF.

This rearrangement joins TRBV28 to TRBJ2-6, with TRBD2 matching over 7 bases. Germline CDR1 and CDR2: MDHEN and SYDVKM. With V trimmed by 3 bases and J by 3 bases, 2 bases remained unmatched. This CDR3 has 15 amino acids. Here the CDR3 reads CASSLGRGGANVLTF. CDR3 sequence (DNA): TGTGCCAGCAGTTTGGGGAGGGGTGGGGCCAACGTCCTGACTTTC.

The CDR3 reads CASSLAGGNTEAFF. As DNA, the CDR3 is TGTGCCAGCAGCTTAGCAGGGGGGAACACTGAAGCTTTCTTT. The V and J genes are TRBV7-3 and TRBJ1-1, with 7 nucleotides matching TRBD1. Trimming took 2 bases from V and 1 from J; bases not matched to a gene: 1. The CDR3 covers 14 residues. Germline V gives CDR1 SGHTA, CDR2 FQGTGA.

This clone was picked up a small number of times. The chain is built from TRBV6-5 and TRBJ1-2; a possible D gene is TRBD1 (6 bases). The germline V gene encodes CDR1 MNHEY and CDR2 SVGAGI. The V and J ends lost 2 bases and 5 bases respectively, with 12 bases between them. This CDR3 has 14 residues. The chain's CDR3 is CASSYHQGLYGYTF. The CDR3 nucleotides read TGTGCCAGCAGTTACCACCAGGGGCTGTATGGCTACACCTTC.

The DNA of the CDR3 is TGTGCCAGCAGCTTATTGGCCGGACAGGGATATGAGCAGTTCTTC. Its translation: CASSLLAGQGYEQFF. V and J are TRBV7-3 and TRBJ2-1; 8 nucleotides agree with TRBD1. J gave up 8 bases and V 2 bases, and 8 bases lay outside the gene matches. CDR3 length: 15 residues. Germline CDR1 SGHTA, CDR2 FQGTGA.

The rearrangement uses TRBV4-2 and TRBJ2-7; D might be TRBD1 or TRBD2, each matching 5 bases. Trimming removed 1 base from V and 2 bases from J, with 12 bases in between. This CDR3 has 15 amino acids. Germline CDR1 LGHNA, CDR2 YNFKEQ. CDR3 in DNA: TGTGCCAGCAGCCAAGTTAGGCAGGGACCCTACGAGCAGTACTTC. It codes for CASSQVRQGPYEQYF.

This rearrangement joins TRBV5-6 to TRBJ2-7; D might be TRBD1 (5 bases). Germline lookup yields CDR1 SGHDT and CDR2 YYEEEE. This CDR3 has 14 amino acids. V dropped 0 bases and J dropped 3 bases, with 10 bases sitting between them. The CDR3 bases are TGTGCCAGCAGCTTGGGTGCAGGGCACTACGAGCAGTACTTC. Translated, it gives CASSLGAGHYEQYF. Full variable domain (missing parts from reference TRBV5-6 and TRBJ2-7): DAGVTQSPTHLIKTRGQQVTLRCSPKSGHDTVSWYQQALGQGPQFIFQYYEEEERQRGNFPDRFSGHQFPNYSSELNVNALLLGDSALYLCASSLGAGHYEQYFGPGTRLTVT.

The CDR3 DNA follows: TGCAGTGCTGAGAGGGATACGCAGTATTTT. Translated: CSAERDTQYF. The chain combines TRBV20-1 with TRBJ2-3; no clear D gene. V was pared by 5 bases and J by 6 bases, with 6 bases between. From germline, CDR1 is DFQATT and CDR2 SNEGSKA (reference sequence). The CDR3 covers 10 residues.

CDR3 bases: TGTGCCAGCAGCTTGGTCGTCGGACGCTGGGAGACCCAGTACTTC. It translates to CASSLVVGRWETQYF. The chain has TRBV5-8 and TRBJ2-5, with D unresolved. Germline-derived CDR1 and CDR2 are SGHTS and YDEGEE. This CDR3 region has 15 residues. V was trimmed by 0 bases and J by 5 bases, leaving 14 bases between them.